The next 29 T cell receptor beta chains were all read from a single sample in a study of T cell responses to AZD1222 COVID-19 vaccine. Only in-frame clones appear in the TCRdb table, and some are missing; sequencing was by immunoSEQ multiplex PCR. The sample yields some 140,000 clones, around 93% seen once. Material: peripheral blood, obtained on day 0 of AZD1222 vaccination. The receptors stem from an adult in good health.

The genes are TRBV2 and TRBJ2-4; maybe TRBD2 (5 bases). CDR1 is SNHLY and CDR2 is FYNNEI in the germline V gene. The CDR3 loop spans 11 amino acids. Trimming stripped 8 bases from V and 6 bases from J, with 8 bases between. The CDR3 spells CASASPNIQYF. In nucleotides, the CDR3 is TGTGCCAGCGCTAGCCCAAACATTCAGTACTTC.

This sequence joins TRBV12-3 or TRBV12-4 and TRBJ1-2; D gene unclear. The V gene lost 8 bases and the J gene lost 0 bases, with 7 bases spanning the gap. CDR3 length equals 12 residues. The CDR3 is CASSRTNYGYTF. CDR3 nucleotide sequence: TGTGCCAGCTCCAGAACTAACTATGGCTACACCTTC.

J is TRBJ2-1 and V is TRBV15; TRBD2 matches at 10 bases. In germline, CDR1 is LNHNV, CDR2 YYDKDF (reference sequence). With V trimmed by 1 base and J by 3 bases, 9 bases remained unmatched. The length of the CDR3 is 18 residues. CDR3 nucleotide sequence: TGTGCCACCAGCAGAGGTTCTAGCGGGGGACTTTTCTACAATGAGCAGTTCTTC. Its protein is CATSRGSSGGLFYNEQFF.

The genes are TRBV24-1 and TRBJ1-4; weak D call: TRBD1 (5 bases). V dropped 4 bases and J dropped 8 bases, with 19 bases sitting between them. CDR3 length: 16 amino acids. Looked up from germline, CDR1 is KGHDR and CDR2 is SFDVKD. CDR3 sequence reads: CATSDPSGGESEKLFF. CDR3 in DNA: TGTGCCACCAGTGACCCTTCGGGGGGTGAAAGCGAAAAACTGTTTTTT.

The gene calls are TRBV4-1 and TRBJ2-1; 14 positions match TRBD2. Germline assignment: CDR1 MGHRA and CDR2 YSYEKL. V lost 0 bases and J lost 7; bases outside the gene matches: 5. CDR3 size: 17 residues. In DNA, the CDR3 is TGCGCCAGCAGCCAAGATGGGGGACTAGCGGGAGAAAATGAGCAGTTCTTC. This translates into CASSQDGGLAGENEQFF.

This chain joins TRBV7-2 and TRBJ1-5, with TRBD1 matching 8 bases. The CDR3 spans 15 residues. Trimming cost V 1 base and J 11 bases; bases outside gene matches: 10. From germline, CDR1 is SGHTA and CDR2 FQGNSA. The CDR3 DNA sequence: TGTGCCAGCAGCTTAGATGGACAGGGCCCCTCGGCCCAGCATTTT. Amino acids: CASSLDGQGPSAQHF.

CDR3 sequence: CASSFVRGGYGYTF. The DNA for the CDR3 is TGCGCCAGCAGCTTCGTAAGAGGAGGGTATGGCTACACCTTC. The chain combines TRBV5-1 with TRBJ1-2, with D hard to call. Trimming took off 2 bases at V and 5 bases at J, with 13 bases between the two ends. Looked up from germline, CDR1 is SGHRS and CDR2 is YFSETQ. The CDR3 extends over 14 amino acids.

The rearrangement links TRBV6-4 to TRBJ2-3; D is perhaps TRBD2 (7 bases). The CDR3 is made up of 15 amino acids. Per the germline V gene, CDR1 is MRHNA and CDR2 is SNTAGT. V lost 5 bases and J lost 2, with 14 bases in between. The DNA for the CDR3 is TGTGCCAGCAGTCCAGGGGAGGGGGACACAGATACGCAGTATTTT. Its translation: CASSPGEGDTDTQYF.

The rearrangement links TRBV5-1 to TRBJ2-3; TRBD2 might be the D (5 bases). V gave up 9 bases and J gave up 5 bases, with 19 bases separating them. This CDR3 has 14 residues. Germline values: CDR1 SGHRS, CDR2 YFSETQ. The CDR3 nucleotides read TGCGCCACAGGAGGAGGAGCGTTGGGAGATACGCAGTATTTT. It yields the protein CATGGGALGDTQYF.

The rearrangement joins TRBV10-3 to TRBJ2-1; D gene uncertain. The germline V gene encodes CDR1 ENHRY and CDR2 SYGVKD. The CDR3 loop spans 11 amino acids. The V end was cut by 3 bases, the J end by 8 bases, with 5 bases between. The CDR3 bases are TGTGCCATCAGTGATGTAGATGAGCAGTTCTTC. Its protein is CAISDVDEQFF.

This chain joins TRBV21-1 and TRBJ2-1; the listed D gene, TRBD2, was not tested against the DNA. TRBV21-1 is a listed pseudogene. This CDR3 contains 18 residues. CDR3 in amino acids: CASSKFASGREKFNEQFF. The DNA for the CDR3 is TGTGCCAGCAGCAAATTCGCTAGCGGGAGAGAAAAGTTTAATGAGCAGTTCTTC.

This chain uses TRBV11-2 with TRBJ1-2; a weak D match, TRBD1 (6 bases). Germline V gene data show CDR1 as SGHAT and CDR2 as FQNNGV. This CDR3 comprises 13 residues. Trimming stripped 7 bases from V and 4 bases from J, with 13 bases between. The CDR3 loop reads CASTPEGVYGYTF. CDR3 sequence (DNA): TGTGCCAGCACCCCAGAGGGGGTCTATGGCTACACCTTC.

This chain uses TRBV15 with TRBJ1-4, with D maybe TRBD1 (5 bases). V shed 4 bases and J shed 12 bases, with 18 bases lying between them. The CDR3 loop spans 14 amino acids. Germline CDR1 and CDR2: LNHNV and YYDKDF (reference sequence). CDR3 region: CATSKRGENGELFF. For the CDR3, the DNA is TGTGCCACCAGCAAACGGGGGGAAAATGGAGAACTGTTTTTT.

This sequence joins TRBV3-1 (or the pseudogene TRBV3-2) and TRBJ1-2; D call uncertain. The CDR3 loop spans 12 amino acids. The V gene lost 4 bases and the J gene lost 8 bases, with 11 bases spanning the gap. CDR1 is LGHDT and CDR2 is YNNKEL in the germline V gene (reference sequence). The CDR3 DNA follows: TGTGCCAGCAGCCTGCACAATGAGGGCTACACCTTC. This translates into CASSLHNEGYTF.

The genes are TRBV7-2 and TRBJ2-1, with D unclear. Per germline, CDR1 SGHTA and CDR2 FQGNSA. There are 14 residues in the CDR3. V lost 3 bases to trimming and J lost 3 bases, with 9 bases between them. The CDR3 DNA reads as TGTGCCAGCAGCTTGATTTTCGGCTACAATGAGCAGTTCTTC. Translating it yields CASSLIFGYNEQFF. Full variable domain (outside the CDR3, taken from reference TRBV7-2 and TRBJ2-1): GAGVSQSPSNKVTEKGKDVELRCDPISGHTALYWYRQSLGQGLEFLIYFQGNSAPDKSGLPSDRFSAERTGGSVSTLTIQRTQQEDSAVYLCASSLIFGYNEQFFGPGTRLTVL.

The chain combines TRBV5-1 with TRBJ1-1, with D possibly being TRBD1 (6 bases). The CDR3 loop spans 16 amino acids. CDR1 is SGHRS and CDR2 is YFSETQ in the germline V gene. Deletions cut 0 bases from V and 1 base from J, with 13 bases between. The CDR3 is CASSLEKGVRNTEAFF. The DNA for the CDR3 is TGCGCCAGCAGCTTGGAGAAGGGGGTCCGGAACACTGAAGCTTTCTTT. Filled out from reference TRBV5-1 and TRBJ1-1, the complete variable domain reads KAGVTQTPRYLIKTRGQQVTLSCSPISGHRSVSWYQQTPGQGLQFLFEYFSETQRNKGNFPGRFSGRQFSNSRSEMNVSTLELGDSALYLCASSLEKGVRNTEAFFGQGTRLTVV.

V and J are TRBV29-1 and TRBJ1-1; maybe TRBD1 (5 bases). Trimming pared 4 bases from V and 3 bases from J, leaving 12 bases between. This CDR3 has 13 residues. The germline V gene has CDR1 SQVTM and CDR2 ANQGSEA. The DNA for the CDR3 is TGCAGCGTTGGCCACAGGTCCCACACTGAAGCTTTCTTT. Residues: CSVGHRSHTEAFF. Combining the CDR3 with reference TRBV29-1 and TRBJ1-1 gives the whole variable domain SAVISQKPSRDICQRGTSLTIQCQVDSQVTMMFWYRQQPGQSLTLIATANQGSEATYESGFVIDKFPISRPNLTFSTLTVSNMSPEDSSIYLCSVGHRSHTEAFFGQGTRLTVV.

DNA of the CDR3: TGTGCCAGCAGCCTACGGCCCGAAGGCCTTCGAGCAGCTTTCTTT. It yields the protein CASSLRPEGLRAAFF. The chain uses TRBV7-9 and TRBJ1-1, with D hard to call. The length of the CDR3 is 15 residues. The V gene's germline CDR1 is SEHNR and CDR2 FQNEAQ (reference sequence). Trimming shortened V by 5 bases and J by 10 bases, and 23 bases separated the two germline ends. The entire variable domain, with the rest obtained from reference TRBV7-9 and TRBJ1-1, is as follows: DTGVSQNPRHKITKRGQNVTFRCDPISEHNRLYWYRQTLGQGPEFLTYFQNEAQLEKSRLLSDRFSAERPKGSFSTLEIQRTEQGDSAMYLCASSLRPEGLRAAFFGQGTRLTVV.

This clone appeared once. V usage is TRBV21-1 and J usage is TRBJ1-5. TRBV21-1 constitutes a pseudogene. The CDR3 consists of 17 residues. This chain's CDR3 is CASSKVRLGRSNQPQHF. The CDR3 nucleotides are TGTGCCAGCAGCAAAGTGAGGCTAGGGAGGAGCAATCAGCCCCAGCATTTT.

This clone occurred once. V gene TRBV7-9 combines with J gene TRBJ2-3; D unresolved. V was cut by 2 bases and J by 5 bases, with 8 bases left in between. This CDR3 is 13 amino acids long. Germline V gives CDR1 SEHNR, CDR2 FQNEAQ (reference sequence). The CDR3 region has the DNA TGTGCCAGCAGCTTATCGTGGAAAGATACGCAGTATTTT. It codes for CASSLSWKDTQYF.

J is TRBJ2-5 and V is TRBV5-1; TRBD2 matches 7 bases. Germline lookup yields CDR1 SGHRS and CDR2 YFSETQ. The CDR3 covers 14 residues. Trimming at V came to 6 bases and at J to 5 bases, leaving 10 bases not matched to a gene. CDR3 sequence: CASTPTGGGETQYF. The DNA of the CDR3 is TGCGCCAGCACCCCCACGGGGGGAGGTGAGACCCAGTACTTC. Based on the CDR3 plus reference TRBV5-1 and TRBJ2-5, the full variable domain is KAGVTQTPRYLIKTRGQQVTLSCSPISGHRSVSWYQQTPGQGLQFLFEYFSETQRNKGNFPGRFSGRQFSNSRSEMNVSTLELGDSALYLCASTPTGGGETQYFGPGTRLLVL.

The chain joins TRBV30 to TRBJ2-7, with D possibly matching TRBD2 (6 bases). This CDR3 region has 14 residues. The ends were cut back, 4 bases at V and 2 bases at J, with 15 bases in the middle. From germline, CDR1 is GTSNPN and CDR2 SVGIG (reference sequence). CDR3 nucleotide sequence: TGTGCCTGGAACAGAGGAGGGCAGGCCTACGAGCAGTACTTC. Translated, it gives CAWNRGGQAYEQYF.

The rearrangement uses TRBV4-3 and TRBJ2-7, with 7 bases fitting TRBD1. V lost 3 bases, J lost 1 base, and 6 bases stayed unmatched. Germline V gene data show CDR1 as LGHNA and CDR2 as YSLEER. The CDR3 is made up of 15 amino acids. The CDR3 DNA sequence: TGCGCCAGCAGCCAGCGACTCAGGGGGTCCTACGAGCAGTACTTC. This encodes CASSQRLRGSYEQYF.

V is TRBV28 and J is TRBJ1-1; the D gene is possibly TRBD1 (6 bases). Trimming removed 6 bases at V and 7 bases at J, with 9 bases between. Germline CDR1 is MDHEN and CDR2 is SYDVKM. The CDR3 is 11 amino acids. CDR3 sequence: CASRTQGEAFF. Written as DNA, the CDR3 is TGTGCCAGCAGGACACAGGGTGAAGCTTTCTTT. Supplemented by reference TRBV28 and TRBJ1-1, the full variable domain reads DVKVTQSSRYLVKRTGEKVFLECVQDMDHENMFWYRQDPGLGLRLIYFSYDVKMKEKGDIPEGYSVSREKKERFSLILESASTNQTSMYLCASRTQGEAFFGQGTRLTVV.

The rearrangement uses TRBV19 and TRBJ2-7; D not certain. Trimming took off 6 bases at V and 0 bases at J, with 12 bases between the two ends. The germline V gene has CDR1 LNHDA and CDR2 SQIVND (reference sequence). This CDR3 region has 14 residues. CDR3 protein: CASRPRDRSYEQYF. The DNA for the CDR3 is TGTGCCAGTAGGCCGCGCGACCGCTCCTACGAGCAGTACTTC.

The chain carries TRBV27 and TRBJ1-5, with 7 bases matching TRBD1. This CDR3 comprises 14 residues. Germline lookup yields CDR1 MNHEY and CDR2 SMNVEV (reference sequence). V was pared by 0 bases and J by 8 bases, with 4 bases of the junction left unmatched. The CDR3 spells CASSLSGGGEPQHF. CDR3 in DNA: TGTGCCAGCAGTTTATCAGGGGGCGGGGAGCCCCAGCATTTT.

This chain links TRBV7-6 with TRBJ2-3; TRBD2 matches 9 bases. Trimming cost V 5 bases and J 6 bases; bases outside gene matches: 15. The CDR3 extends over 17 amino acids. Germline CDR1 and CDR2: SGHVS and FNYEAQ. The CDR3 DNA reads TGTGCCAGCAGCCGTACCCGTCTCGCGGGGGGGCCGGATACGCAGTATTTT. Amino acid sequence: CASSRTRLAGGPDTQYF.

The chain combines TRBV4-3 with TRBJ2-2; maybe TRBD2 (5 bases). The V end lost 0 bases, the J end lost 6 bases, and 20 bases lay between the germline ends. The CDR3 has 18 residues. Germline-derived CDR1 and CDR2 are LGHNA and YSLEER. CDR3 DNA: TGCGCCAGCAGCCAAGATAGCGCTAGCCAATTGGACGCCGGGGAGCTGTTTTTT. Its translation is CASSQDSASQLDAGELFF.

The CDR3 DNA follows: TGTGCCAGCAGCTTAAAGATCCCAGGCTCTGGGGCCAACGTCCTGACTTTC. This encodes CASSLKIPGSGANVLTF. The chain has TRBV7-6 and TRBJ2-6; D not resolved. CDR1 and CDR2 (germline): SGHVS, FNYEAQ. The CDR3 loop spans 17 amino acids. V was trimmed by 2 bases and J by 0 bases, leaving 11 bases between them.